These 9 T cell receptor beta chains were sequenced from one sample in a study of T cells in Graves' hyperthyroidism and ophthalmopathy. The CDR3 regions of TCR beta were amplified from RNA transcripts. First-round RT-PCR of the TCR CDR3 relied on the HTBI primer set. Each CDR3 protein gets one entry after TCRdb re-called the multiplex PCR reads with MiXCR. The data contain approximately 590,000 distinct CDR3 sequences, 15% to 19% of them singletons. The specimen sequenced was blood. The receptors derive from a young woman with Graves' hyperthyroidism.

The J gene is TRBJ2-2, the V gene TRBV14, with a weak D call TRBD1 (6 bases). The CDR3 sequence is 13 residues long. V lost 2 bases, J lost 13 bases, and 14 bases lay in between. CDR1 and CDR2 (germline): SGHDN, FVKESK. The DNA of the CDR3 is TGTGCCAGCAGCCAATCCAGGGGATTAGGGCTGTTTTTT. Translating gives CASSQSRGLGLFF.

This clonotype was detected many times. The V and J genes are TRBV10-3 and TRBJ2-3, with D perhaps TRBD1 (6 bases). In germline, CDR1 is ENHRY, CDR2 SYGVKD. The CDR3 is 15 amino acids. V was shortened by 5 bases and J by 0 bases, with 12 bases between the two germline ends. The CDR3 reads CAISRRTASTDTQYF. CDR3 nucleotides: TGTGCCATCAGTCGGCGGACAGCTAGCACAGATACGCAGTATTTT.

This clonotype was detected only a few times. The rearrangement joins TRBV12-3 or TRBV12-4 to TRBJ2-7; the D gene is possibly TRBD2 (6 bases). V dropped 5 bases and J dropped 9 bases, with 14 bases sitting between them. This CDR3 is built from 12 residues. The CDR3, as DNA: TGTGCCAGCAGTCCGCCAAACGGGGGGCAGTACTTC. Translated: CASSPPNGGQYF.

The V and J genes are TRBV10-3 and TRBJ2-7; TRBD1 is a possible D gene (5 bases). Germline loops: CDR1 ENHRY, CDR2 SYGVKD. The CDR3 contains 13 residues. V was cut by 6 bases and J by 2 bases, with 11 bases left in between. CDR3: CAISEDNAYEQYF. CDR3 bases: TGTGCCATCAGCGAGGACAACGCCTACGAGCAGTACTTC.

There are many counts of this clonotype. The chain recombines TRBV20-1 with TRBJ2-3; 7 bases line up with TRBD1. The CDR3 is 14 residues long. CDR1 is DFQATT and CDR2 is SNEGSKA in the germline V gene (reference sequence). J was trimmed by 2 bases and V by 3 bases; bases with no gene match: 5. The CDR3 loop is CSASATGDTDTQYF. DNA of the CDR3: TGCAGTGCTAGTGCAACAGGGGACACAGATACGCAGTATTTT.

This clonotype was counted ten times or more. The V and J genes are TRBV5-1 and TRBJ2-1; TRBD2 might be the D (6 bases). Looked up from germline, CDR1 is SGHRS and CDR2 is YFSETQ. V gave up 2 bases and J gave up 0 bases, with 15 bases separating them. The length of the CDR3 is 17 residues. The CDR3 is CASSFEQRASSYNEQFF. CDR3 coding DNA: TGCGCCAGCAGCTTCGAACAGCGGGCTAGCTCCTACAATGAGCAGTTCTTC.

Points on this clonotype: A much larger clone sits a single nucleotide away, making a read error possible. The chain employs TRBV11-2 and TRBJ2-2, with 10 nucleotides matching TRBD2. This CDR3 comprises 16 residues. Looked up from germline, CDR1 is SGHAT and CDR2 is FQNNGV. This chain's CDR3 is CASSLDLAGATGELVF. The CDR3 nucleotides are TGTGCCAGCAGCTTAGATCTAGCGGGAGCCACCGGGGAGCTGGTTTTT.

This clonotype was seen many times. V usage is TRBV7-3 and J usage is TRBJ2-1, with D tentatively TRBD1 (5 bases). The CDR3 is 14 amino acids. Between the trimmed V and J ends, which lost 4 bases and 8 bases, there was a span of 15 bases. Germline loops: CDR1 SGHTA, CDR2 FQGTGA. CDR3 sequence reads: CASSSDLGRHEQFF. CDR3 sequence (DNA): TGTGCCAGCAGCTCTGATTTGGGGCGACATGAGCAGTTCTTC.

The chain couples TRBV3-1 to TRBJ1-1; 11 bases match TRBD1. The CDR3 contains 15 residues. The germline V gene encodes CDR1 LGHDT and CDR2 YNNKEL (reference sequence). V shed 6 bases, J shed 2 bases, and the junction held 5 bases outside the gene matches. CDR3: CASRDWTGGNTEAFF. The CDR3 nucleotides read TGTGCCAGCAGAGACTGGACAGGGGGCAACACTGAAGCTTTCTTT.